The 28 T cell receptor beta chains below were found in one sample sequenced in a study of blood T cell repertoires in COVID-19. The table came from immunoSEQ multiplex PCR; TCRdb's copy has only in-frame clones and leaves some out. Among 100,000 or so clones listed, around 96% were seen once. The sample taken for sequencing was peripheral blood. Receptors originate from a human donor with active COVID-19. The donor label of this sample is uncertain.

The chain employs TRBV4-3 and TRBJ1-2; D unclear. The germline V and J ends were trimmed by 4 bases and 0 bases, with 9 bases remaining between them. In germline, CDR1 is LGHNA, CDR2 YSLEER. The CDR3 length is 14 residues. The DNA for the CDR3 is TGCGCCAGCAGCCCAGAGCGATCTAACTATGGCTACACCTTC. This encodes CASSPERSNYGYTF.

The CDR3 loop reads CASSGTGTRGTGELFF. The CDR3 DNA is TGCGCCAGCAGCGGAACCGGGACTAGGGGCACCGGGGAGCTGTTTTTT. V and J are TRBV5-1 and TRBJ2-2; TRBD2 agrees at 8 bases. Looked up from germline, CDR1 is SGHRS and CDR2 is YFSETQ. After removal of 4 bases from V and 4 bases from J, the junction contained 9 bases not matched to a gene. The CDR3 extends over 16 amino acids.

The chain couples TRBV18 to TRBJ1-5; tentatively, D is TRBD1 (6 bases). CDR3 size: 14 residues. Germline-derived CDR1 and CDR2 are KGHSH and LQKENI. V lost 8 bases and J lost 5, with 16 bases in between. The CDR3 DNA is TGTGCCAGCCCCGGACAGTGCCTTCATCAGCCCCAGCATTTT. The encoded protein is CASPGQCLHQPQHF.

This chain uses TRBV18 with TRBJ2-2, with D tentatively TRBD2 (6 bases). With 0 bases removed from V and 7 bases from J, the gap between germline ends came to 9 bases. CDR1 is KGHSH, CDR2 LQKENI, per germline. The CDR3 has 14 residues. The CDR3 protein is CASSPPVRDGELFF. CDR3 coding DNA: TGTGCCAGCTCACCACCGGTGCGGGACGGGGAGCTGTTTTTT.

The chain couples TRBV13 to TRBJ1-1, with 8 bases that match TRBD1. Germline V gene data show CDR1 as PRHDT and CDR2 as FYEKMQ (reference sequence). The J segment lost 4 bases and the V segment lost 3 bases, leaving 7 bases of the junction unmatched. This CDR3 comprises 15 residues. In DNA, the CDR3 is TGTGCCAGCAGCTTTTTGTCGACAGGGGTCACTGAAGCTTTCTTT. This gives the protein CASSFLSTGVTEAFF.

The chain combines TRBV28 with TRBJ1-5, with unresolved D. The V gene's germline CDR1 is MDHEN and CDR2 SYDVKM. Trimming pared 6 bases from V and 2 bases from J, leaving 17 bases between. The CDR3 loop spans 16 amino acids. This CDR3 reads CASSLLPVGGNQPQHF. Here the CDR3 DNA reads TGTGCCAGCAGCCTACTCCCCGTCGGGGGCAATCAGCCCCAGCATTTT.

The CDR3: CASSADSGELFF. Here the CDR3 DNA reads TGTGCCAGCAGTGCGGACAGTGGAGAGCTGTTTTTT. The chain joins TRBV2 to TRBJ2-2; the D gene is possibly TRBD1 (6 bases). The germline CDR1 and CDR2 sequences are SNHLY and FYNNEI. There are 12 residues in the CDR3. V lost 4 bases and J 11 bases, leaving 11 bases between the germline ends.

The rearrangement uses TRBV7-2 and TRBJ2-1; TRBD1 matches at 8 bases. The CDR3 covers 15 residues. CDR1 is SGHTA and CDR2 is FQGNSA in the germline V gene. Unmatched junction bases numbered 3, after V lost 1 base and J lost 4 bases. The CDR3 DNA reads as TGTGCCAGCAGCTTAGAACAGGGGGTTTACAATGAGCAGTTCTTC. This translates into CASSLEQGVYNEQFF.

This rearrangement joins TRBV7-2 to TRBJ2-7, with 9 bases matching TRBD1. V shed 4 bases, J shed 3 bases, and the junction held 4 bases outside the gene matches. CDR3 length: 14 amino acids. Germline CDR1 and CDR2: SGHTA and FQGNSA. Here the CDR3 reads CASSSRDRDYEQYF. DNA for the CDR3: TGTGCCAGCAGCTCCCGGGACAGGGACTACGAGCAGTACTTC. Drawing the rest from reference TRBV7-2 and TRBJ2-7, the complete variable domain is GAGVSQSPSNKVTEKGKDVELRCDPISGHTALYWYRQSLGQGLEFLIYFQGNSAPDKSGLPSDRFSAERTGGSVSTLTIQRTQQEDSAVYLCASSSRDRDYEQYFGPGTRLTVT.

This chain connects TRBV3-1 (or the pseudogene TRBV3-2) to TRBJ1-5; 10 bases map to TRBD1. Trimming removed 4 bases from V and 6 bases from J; junction bases left unmatched: 9. CDR1 and CDR2 (germline): LGHDT, YNNKEL (reference sequence). The CDR3 sequence is 16 residues long. CDR3 protein: CASSRTGGGLGQPQHF. CDR3 DNA: TGTGCCAGCAGCCGGACAGGGGGAGGCTTGGGTCAGCCCCAGCATTTT.

Here the CDR3 DNA reads TGTGCCAGCAGCTTAAGAAGGGGCACTGAAGCTTTCTTT. This sequence encodes CASSLRRGTEAFF. This sequence joins TRBV11-2 and TRBJ1-1; maybe TRBD1 (5 bases). Germline V gene lookup returns CDR1 SGHAT and CDR2 FQNNGV. The CDR3 length is 13 residues. The V gene lost 2 bases and the J gene lost 4 bases, with 8 bases spanning the gap.

The sample holds a few counts of this clone. The rearrangement links TRBV7-9 to TRBJ1-1; D ambiguous. This CDR3 is built from 14 residues. V lost 2 bases and J lost 1, with 8 bases in between. Germline CDR1 is SEHNR and CDR2 is FQNEAQ (reference sequence). The CDR3 loop is CASSLISENTEAFF. CDR3 in DNA: TGTGCCAGCAGCTTAATTTCAGAGAACACTGAAGCTTTCTTT. The full variable domain, its missing parts supplied by reference TRBV7-9 and TRBJ1-1, is DTGVSQNPRHKITKRGQNVTFRCDPISEHNRLYWYRQTLGQGPEFLTYFQNEAQLEKSRLLSDRFSAERPKGSFSTLEIQRTEQGDSAMYLCASSLISENTEAFFGQGTRLTVV.

This chain connects TRBV7-2 to TRBJ2-7; D possibly corresponds to TRBD2 (5 bases). The length of the CDR3 is 15 residues. Germline loops: CDR1 SGHTA, CDR2 FQGNSA. V was clipped by 1 base and J by 0 bases, with 10 bases between them. CDR3 sequence (DNA): TGTGCCAGCAGCTTAGGGCGGCGGGTCTCCTACGAGCAGTACTTC. It is translated as CASSLGRRVSYEQYF.

The chain has TRBV6-5 and TRBJ2-7; tentative D call: TRBD1 (6 bases). This CDR3 has 15 residues. The germline V gene has CDR1 MNHEY and CDR2 SVGAGI. V shed 6 bases and J shed 0 bases, with 15 bases lying between them. The CDR3 sequence: CASRSWGQSSYEQYF. The CDR3 DNA follows: TGTGCCAGCAGATCCTGGGGGCAGTCCTCCTACGAGCAGTACTTC.

The V call is TRBV6-5, the J call TRBJ1-1; D uncertain. There are 13 residues in the CDR3. Trimming removed 2 bases from V and 4 bases from J, with 8 bases in between. The germline gives CDR1 MNHEY, CDR2 SVGAGI. The CDR3: CASSYTRSTEAFF. The CDR3 nucleotides are TGTGCCAGCAGTTACACGCGTAGCACTGAAGCTTTCTTT.

This chain links TRBV19 with TRBJ2-2; 9 positions match TRBD1. The CDR3 sequence is 14 residues long. J was trimmed by 4 bases and V by 6 bases; bases with no gene match: 3. Germline V gene data show CDR1 as LNHDA and CDR2 as SQIVND (reference sequence). Written as DNA, the CDR3 is TGTGCCAGTAGGGACAGGGGCAGCACCGGGGAGCTGTTTTTT. Its protein is CASRDRGSTGELFF.

V and J are TRBV4-1 and TRBJ2-7; 8 bases align to TRBD1. Germline-derived CDR1 and CDR2 are MGHRA and YSYEKL. J lost 7 bases, V lost 0 bases, and 14 bases had no gene match. CDR3 length: 17 amino acids. DNA of the CDR3: TGCGCCAGCAGCCAAGATGCGGACCAGGGGGCGCCTTGGGAGCAGTACTTC. Its translation: CASSQDADQGAPWEQYF.

DNA for the CDR3: TGCGCCAGCAGCTCTAGCGGGAATGTTGACAATGAGCAGTTCTTC. Its translation is CASSSSGNVDNEQFF. V and J are TRBV5-1 and TRBJ2-1, with 9 bases fitting TRBD2. V shed 3 bases, J shed 5 bases, and the junction held 6 bases outside the gene matches. CDR3 size: 15 residues. Per the germline V gene, CDR1 is SGHRS and CDR2 is YFSETQ.

The chain recombines TRBV10-3 with TRBJ1-1, with D perhaps TRBD1 (5 bases). Trimming left V 0 bases short and J 5 bases short, with 16 bases between. Germline lookup yields CDR1 ENHRY and CDR2 SYGVKD. This CDR3 has 16 residues. DNA for the CDR3: TGTGCCATCAGTGAGTCCGGCGGGGGGGGTCAAACTGAAGCTTTCTTT. It specifies CAISESGGGGQTEAFF.

The V call is TRBV7-8, the J call TRBJ2-7; 8 bases are a match to TRBD2. J gave up 3 bases and V 5 bases, and 9 bases lay outside the gene matches. This CDR3 region has 15 residues. From germline, CDR1 is SGHVS and CDR2 FQNEAQ. CDR3 region: CASSLPLGGVYEQYF. The CDR3 DNA is TGTGCCAGCAGCCTACCCCTCGGGGGGGTCTACGAGCAGTACTTC.

The V and J genes are TRBV24-1 and TRBJ2-5; TRBD1 is a possible D gene (6 bases). Germline V gene data show CDR1 as KGHDR and CDR2 as SFDVKD. The CDR3 is 12 residues long. Between the trimmed V and J ends, which lost 10 bases and 6 bases, there was a span of 14 bases. The CDR3 region has the DNA TGTGCCACGGGACATTCGATGCAGACCCAGTACTTC. Translating it yields CATGHSMQTQYF.

This chain connects TRBV2 to TRBJ2-3, with D possibly TRBD2 on 5 matching bases. V was cut by 3 bases and J by 0 bases, with 13 bases left in between. The CDR3 runs 16 residues. Germline V gene lookup returns CDR1 SNHLY and CDR2 FYNNEI. This CDR3 reads CASSDWGAPSTDTQYF. The CDR3 DNA reads as TGTGCCAGCAGTGATTGGGGAGCTCCAAGCACAGATACGCAGTATTTT.

This clone was detected only once. CDR3 sequence: CASRPGHSRTYEQYF. CDR3 nucleotides: TGCGCCAGCAGGCCCGGACATAGCAGGACCTACGAGCAGTACTTC. The chain couples TRBV5-1 to TRBJ2-7, with D possibly TRBD1 on 5 matching bases. The length of the CDR3 is 15 residues. V lost 5 bases and J lost 2, with 17 bases in between. Per germline, CDR1 SGHRS and CDR2 YFSETQ.

V and J are TRBV6-2 or TRBV6-3 and TRBJ1-5; 10 nucleotides match TRBD1. V lost 5 bases, J lost 1 base, and 11 bases stayed unmatched. This CDR3 is built from 18 residues. Germline assignment: CDR1 MNHEY and CDR2 SVGEGT. CDR3 bases: TGTGCCAGCAGTAGCCGGGACAGGGGAGTTCTAAGCAATCAGCCCCAGCATTTT. This gives the protein CASSSRDRGVLSNQPQHF.

This clone was recorded only once. As DNA, the CDR3 is TGTGCCAGCAGCTTCTCAGCGGGAGGGCAAGAGACCCAGTACTTC. Its translation is CASSFSAGGQETQYF. This sequence joins TRBV13 and TRBJ2-5, with TRBD2 identical over 10 bases. This CDR3 comprises 15 residues. J was trimmed by 2 bases and V by 3 bases; bases with no gene match: 3. The germline V gene has CDR1 PRHDT and CDR2 FYEKMQ (reference sequence).

The rearrangement joins TRBV5-4 to TRBJ2-3; D may be TRBD1 (7 bases). Germline-derived CDR1 and CDR2 are SGHNT and YYREEE (reference sequence). This CDR3 is 17 amino acids long. V lost 0 bases to trimming and J lost 5 bases, with 19 bases between them. The CDR3 spells CASSLDTALQGGDTQYF. For the CDR3, the DNA is TGTGCCAGCAGCTTGGATACGGCTCTGCAGGGGGGAGATACGCAGTATTTT.

The V gene is TRBV10-3, the J gene TRBJ1-1; 8 nucleotides align to TRBD1. V gave up 4 bases and J gave up 1 base; unmatched junction bases: 5. Germline CDR1 is ENHRY and CDR2 is SYGVKD. This CDR3 region has 15 residues. CDR3 coding DNA: TGTGCCATCAGTGGTCCCGACAGGGGGAACACTGAAGCTTTCTTT. As protein: CAISGPDRGNTEAFF.

This chain links TRBV6-5 with TRBJ1-4, with 7 bases lining up with TRBD1. Germline V gene sequence: CDR1 MNHEY, CDR2 SVGAGI. This CDR3 contains 16 residues. Trimming cost V 0 bases and J 7 bases; bases outside gene matches: 8. In DNA form, the CDR3 reads TGTGCCAGCAGTTACTCCTTTCCAGGGGGAGGTGAAAAACTGTTTTTT. Translation: CASSYSFPGGGEKLFF.